Shown below are 14 T cell receptor beta chains from a single sample sequenced in a study of T cell repertoires in cytomegalovirus infection. Their antigen targets remain unknown. TCRdb independently ran MiXCR on the reads; one entry per CDR3 protein. The table includes about 830,000 distinct CDR3 sequences, approximately 30% detected once. The input for sequencing was cultured CD8+ T cells from PBMCs, taken from culture after CMV antigen stimulation. All receptors come from a human donor in good health (CMV status not recorded). Some clones in this sample may be carry-over from other donors' samples.

V and J are TRBV10-3 and TRBJ2-2, with 9 bases identical to TRBD1. The CDR3 runs to 16 residues. V trimming: 7 bases; J trimming: 6 bases; junction bases outside the gene matches: 12. Germline CDR1 and CDR2: ENHRY and SYGVKD. CDR3 coding DNA: TGTGCCATCATAGGGACAGGGCCCAACTCGCCCGGGGAGCTGTTTTTT. Protein sequence: CAIIGTGPNSPGELFF.

This chain links TRBV12-3 or TRBV12-4 with TRBJ1-2; D is possibly TRBD1 (5 bases). The CDR3 is 15 residues long. Trimming removed 3 bases at V and 4 bases at J, with 15 bases between. The CDR3 DNA reads as TGTGCCAGCAGTTTGAGCTTGAGGGGAAGCTATGGCTACACCTTC. Its translation: CASSLSLRGSYGYTF.

This clonotype was found many times. The genes are TRBV7-2 and TRBJ2-6; D unresolved. The germline V gene encodes CDR1 SGHTA and CDR2 FQGNSA. This CDR3 is built from 19 residues. Trimming left V 5 bases short and J 1 base short, with 21 bases between. CDR3 sequence reads: CASSHTLYTATSGANVLTF. CDR3 nucleotides: TGTGCCAGCAGCCACACCCTTTACACGGCGACTTCTGGGGCCAACGTCCTGACTTTC.

This clonotype was detected ten times or more. This chain joins TRBV12-3 or TRBV12-4 and TRBJ2-1; TRBD1 is a possible D gene (5 bases). This CDR3 has 14 amino acids. V lost 2 bases to trimming and J lost 9 bases, with 14 bases between them. The chain's CDR3 is CASSLSGYSSEQFF. The CDR3 nucleotides are TGTGCCAGCAGTTTATCAGGGTATTCCAGTGAGCAGTTCTTC.

This clonotype appeared many times. The rearrangement uses TRBV6-2 or TRBV6-3 and TRBJ1-2; weak D call: TRBD1 (5 bases). Trimming took off 0 bases at V and 6 bases at J, with 17 bases between the two ends. The CDR3 loop spans 16 amino acids. The V gene's germline CDR1 is MNHEY and CDR2 SVGEGT. CDR3: CASSYSTSAGWNGYTF. The CDR3, as DNA: TGTGCCAGCAGTTACTCTACTTCGGCAGGGTGGAATGGCTACACCTTC.

This clonotype was recorded many times. A junction boundary mismatches the germline segment, possibly from a read error. This rearrangement joins TRBV27 to TRBJ1-5; D not resolved. The CDR3 runs 13 residues. Germline values: CDR1 MNHEY, CDR2 SMNVEV (reference sequence). DNA for the CDR3: TGTGCCAGCAGCTTAGGCAGGAATCAACCCCAGCATTTT. Its translation: CASSLGRNQPQHF.

V gene TRBV6-2 or TRBV6-3 combines with J gene TRBJ2-2; 7 nucleotides align to TRBD1. J was trimmed by 3 bases and V by 4 bases; bases with no gene match: 8. Per the germline V gene, CDR1 is MNHEY and CDR2 is SVGEGT. The CDR3 sequence is 16 residues long. The CDR3 here is CASSLVGGTYTGELFF. The DNA for the CDR3 is TGTGCCAGCAGTTTGGTAGGGGGCACGTACACCGGGGAGCTGTTTTTT.

The sample holds a few counts of this clonotype. The gene calls are TRBV5-1 and TRBJ2-1; 7 bases match TRBD2. The CDR3 contains 16 residues. J was trimmed by 0 bases and V by 3 bases; bases with no gene match: 6. CDR1 SGHRS and CDR2 YFSETQ come from the germline V gene. CDR3 residues: CASSSAGTTSYNEQFF. CDR3 in DNA: TGCGCCAGCAGCTCAGCCGGGACTACCTCCTACAATGAGCAGTTCTTC.

Comment on this clonotype: A single base separates this from a much larger clone, so it may be a read error. V and J are TRBV7-2 and TRBJ2-5; a possible D gene is TRBD1 (6 bases). The CDR3 is 15 residues long. Germline CDR1 and CDR2: SGHTA and FQGNSA. In nucleotides, the CDR3 is TGTGTCAGCAGACCACCTACAGGGTTGAATGAGGCCCAGTACTTC. Encoded protein: CVSRPPTGLNEAQYF.

With regard to this clonotype: One end of the junction varies from germline; a read error may be responsible. The CDR3: CASSGGIAGGIF. In nucleotides, the CDR3 is TGTGCCAGCAGTGGGGGCATAGCGGGGGGAATCTTC. The V gene is TRBV7-9, the J gene TRBJ2-1; 10 bases agree with TRBD2. Germline CDR1 reads SEHNR; CDR2 reads FQNEAQ (reference sequence). This CDR3 has 12 residues.

The CDR3 DNA follows: TGCAGCGCTCAACAAGGGGGATGGGACTATGGCTACACCTTC. Protein: CSAQQGGWDYGYTF. This chain uses TRBV29-1 with TRBJ1-2; D perhaps matches TRBD1 (6 bases). The CDR3 length is 14 residues. Between the trimmed V and J ends, which lost 7 bases and 3 bases, there was a span of 18 bases. Germline assignment: CDR1 SQVTM and CDR2 ANQGSEA. Full variable domain (missing parts from reference TRBV29-1 and TRBJ1-2): SAVISQKPSRDICQRGTSLTIQCQVDSQVTMMFWYRQQPGQSLTLIATANQGSEATYESGFVIDKFPISRPNLTFSTLTVSNMSPEDSSIYLCSAQQGGWDYGYTFGSGTRLTVV.

V and J are TRBV7-4 and TRBJ1-3; 7 bases fit TRBD1. J lost 7 bases, V lost 6 bases, and 9 bases had no gene match. The CDR3 runs to 14 residues. Germline V gives CDR1 SGHVT, CDR2 SQSDAQ. The CDR3 region has the DNA TGTGCCAGCAGGACTGGGGACAGTAGCAACACCATATATTTT. This sequence encodes CASRTGDSSNTIYF. Combining the CDR3 with reference TRBV7-4 and TRBJ1-3 gives the whole variable domain GAGVSQSPRYKVAKRGRDVALRCDSISGHVTLYWYRQTLGQGSEVLTYSQSDAQRDKSGRPSGRFSAERPERSVSTLKIQRTEQGDSAVYLCASRTGDSSNTIYFGEGSWLTVV.

The chain is built from TRBV6-1 and TRBJ1-1; D is ambiguous. Germline V gene data show CDR1 as MNHNS and CDR2 as SASEGT. The length of the CDR3 is 16 residues. V lost 5 bases, J lost 0 bases, and 16 bases lay in between. In nucleotides, the CDR3 is TGTGCCAGCAGTTTTCCTACGGGGTGGGTGAACACTGAAGCTTTCTTT. This codes for CASSFPTGWVNTEAFF.

This chain links TRBV7-4 with TRBJ2-7, with D possibly TRBD1 on 5 matching bases. The V gene lost 5 bases and the J gene lost 4 bases, with 24 bases spanning the gap. The germline CDR1 and CDR2 sequences are SGHVT and SQSDAQ. This CDR3 contains 17 residues. CDR3 region: CASSPTAPGRGRYEQYV. The CDR3 nucleotides read TGTGCCAGCAGCCCGACAGCCCCAGGAAGAGGAAGGTACGAGCAGTACGTC.